This T cell receptor (beta chain) originates from a study of monozygotic twins with inflammatory bowel disease. Comment on this clonotype: Its antigen is unknown.

Addition of UMIs with a 6-nucleotide sample barcode was achieved by template switching. TCRdb reprocessed the 5' RACE reads and keeps a single row for each CDR3 protein, giving no DNA. Reported are 200,000 to 250,000 distinct CDR3 sequences; the ten largest clones contain roughly 1.5%. This CDR3 is built from 14 residues. Germline V CDR1 and CDR2: MNHEY, SVGEGT. Overall study results and limits: Healthy co-twins exceeded IBD patients in TCRbeta diversity as measured by inverse Simpson.

The receptor comes from a human donor with ulcerative colitis or Crohn's disease, or a healthy co-twin of an affected twin (not recorded which). Material for sequencing was blood. The chain joins TRBV6-2 or TRBV6-3 to TRBJ2-1. CDR3 region: CATMGSSSYNEQFF.